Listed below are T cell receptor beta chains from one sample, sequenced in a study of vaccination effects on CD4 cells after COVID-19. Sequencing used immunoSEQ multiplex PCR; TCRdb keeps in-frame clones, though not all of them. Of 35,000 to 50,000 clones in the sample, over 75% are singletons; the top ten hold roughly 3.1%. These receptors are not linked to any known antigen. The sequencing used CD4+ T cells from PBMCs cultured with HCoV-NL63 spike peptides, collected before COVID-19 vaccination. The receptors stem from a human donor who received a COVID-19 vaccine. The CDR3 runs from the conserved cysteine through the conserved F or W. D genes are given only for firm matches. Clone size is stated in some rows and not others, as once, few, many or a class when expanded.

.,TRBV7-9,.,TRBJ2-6,TGTGCCAGCTGGGGACGGTCTGGGGCCAACGTCCTGACTTTC,CASWGRSGANVLTF
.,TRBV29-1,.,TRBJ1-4,TGCAGCGTTACGAGGGGGGTCGGTGAAAAACTGTTTTTT,CSVTRGVGEKLFF
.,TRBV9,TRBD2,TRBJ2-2,TGTGCCAGCAGCGTAGAAGCGGGGGCCGGGTCCGGGGAGCTGTTTTTT,CASSVEAGAGSGELFF
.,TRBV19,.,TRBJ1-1,TGTGCCAGTAGTAAGTACACTGAAGCTTTCTTT,CASSKYTEAFF
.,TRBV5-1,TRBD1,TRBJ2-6,TGCGCCAGCAGCTCGGGACAGGCTTTTTCTGGGGCCAACGTCCTGACTTTC,CASSSGQAFSGANVLTF
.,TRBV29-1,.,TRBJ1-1,TGCAGCGTTCGGGGGGCCGGCACTGAAGCTTTCTTT,CSVRGAGTEAFF
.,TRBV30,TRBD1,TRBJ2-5,TGTGCCTGGAGTACACAGGGGAAAGAGACCCAGTACTTC,CAWSTQGKETQYF
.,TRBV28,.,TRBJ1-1,TGTGCCAGCAGTTTATGGGCGGGGGAGAACACTGAAGCTTTCTTT,CASSLWAGENTEAFF
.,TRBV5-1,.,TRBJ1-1,TGCGCCAGCAGCTTGGAGGTAGGGCAATTCGAAGCTTTCTTT,CASSLEVGQFEAFF
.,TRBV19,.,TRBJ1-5,TGTGCCAGTACCGCCTGGGCAGCCCCACAGCCCCAGCATTTT,CASTAWAAPQPQHF
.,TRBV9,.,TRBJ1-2,TGTGCCAGCAGCCCCCGGGACATAAGTGGCTATGGCTACACCTTC,CASSPRDISGYGYTF
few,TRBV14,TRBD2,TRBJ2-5,TGTGCCAGCAGCCGCGGGGGGGGACCAGTTCTGGAGACCCAGTACTTC,CASSRGGGPVLETQYF
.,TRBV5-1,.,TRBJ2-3,TGCGCCAGCAGCCCCTCCGGCACAGATACGCAGTATTTT,CASSPSGTDTQYF
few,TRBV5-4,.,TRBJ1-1,TGTGCCAGCAGCCAACAGAGGGGGGCTTCGAACACTGAAGCTTTCTTT,CASSQQRGASNTEAFF